This T cell receptor (beta chain) was retrieved from a study of shared clonotypes between healthy human individuals. Study-wide findings and caveats: Donors were few, which limited the genetic and exposure-history diversity represented.

Sequenced by immunoSEQ multiplex PCR; TCRdb stores in-frame clones only, minus some. The data hold approximately 740,000 clones, with 74% observed a single time. Germline CDR1 MGHDK, CDR2 SYGVNS. CDR3 length equals 15 residues. V trimming: 3 bases; J trimming: 1 base; junction bases outside the gene matches: 4. This clone was counted once. No antigen is known for it. Material: memory CD4+ T cells sorted from blood. Specified subset: CD45RA-negative fraction. The sequence came from a woman in her twenties or thirties in good health. The chain is built from TRBV25-1 and TRBJ1-1, with TRBD1 matching 8 bases. CDR3 amino acids: CASSDAGTGNTEAFF. The CDR3 coding sequence is TGTGCCAGCAGTGACGCCGGGACAGGGAACACTGAAGCTTTCTTT. Drawing the rest from reference TRBV25-1 and TRBJ1-1, the complete variable domain is EADIYQTPRYLVIGTGKKITLECSQTMGHDKMYWYQQDPGMELHLIHYSYGVNSTEKGDLSSESTVSRIRTEHFPLTLESARPSHTSQYLCASSDAGTGNTEAFFGQGTRLTVV.